Below are 15 T cell receptor beta chains sequenced from a single sample in a study of T cells after yellow fever vaccination. TCRdb called the 5' RACE reads again in MiXCR, with one record for every CDR3 protein. Among around 310,000 distinct CDR3 sequences, 8.7% were seen once, and the ten largest hold 15% to 20%. Material: PBMCs, obtained on the day of the first yellow fever vaccination. The receptor source for this set is a man between 18 and 35 years old who received the YFV17D yellow fever vaccine.

V gene TRBV7-8 combines with J gene TRBJ2-7; D is undetermined. Germline CDR1 and CDR2: SGHVS and FQNEAQ. The CDR3 contains 15 residues. Deletions cut 7 bases from V and 5 bases from J, with 21 bases between. The CDR3 reads CASTPNPGLIHEQYF. Written as DNA, the CDR3 is TGTGCCAGCACCCCAAATCCGGGTCTTATCCACGAGCAGTACTTC.

This clonotype occurred many times. The V call is TRBV6-1, the J call TRBJ1-6; a possible D gene is TRBD1 (5 bases). The CDR3 contains 14 residues. V was trimmed by 4 bases and J by 9 bases, leaving 13 bases between them. Germline-derived CDR1 and CDR2 are MNHNS and SASEGT. The CDR3 DNA reads TGTGCCAGCAGTGCCGGGGGAGGAGGTTCACCCCTCCACTTT. Amino acids: CASSAGGGGSPLHF.

The V and J genes are TRBV4-1 and TRBJ1-1; 7 bases line up with TRBD1. Trimming removed 3 bases from V and 7 bases from J; junction bases left unmatched: 14. The germline gives CDR1 MGHRA, CDR2 YSYEKL. The CDR3 covers 16 residues. DNA of the CDR3: TGCGCCAGCAGCCAGCCACCGGGTCAGGGGGATTTTGAAGCTTTCTTT. Protein product: CASSQPPGQGDFEAFF.

This clonotype came up a few times. The chain joins TRBV5-1 to TRBJ2-3; 9 nucleotides match TRBD2. The J segment lost 2 bases and the V segment lost 4 bases, leaving 5 bases of the junction unmatched. Per germline, CDR1 SGHRS and CDR2 YFSETQ. The CDR3 is 15 amino acids. CDR3: CASSGWTSDTDTQYF. The DNA of the CDR3 is TGCGCCAGCAGCGGTTGGACTAGCGACACAGATACGCAGTATTTT.

The gene calls are TRBV24-1 and TRBJ1-5; D perhaps matches TRBD1 (6 bases). V lost 4 bases and J lost 4, with 13 bases in between. Germline V gene sequence: CDR1 KGHDR, CDR2 SFDVKD. The CDR3 length is 15 residues. CDR3 bases: TGTGCCACCAGTGACCAAACAGGGACGAATCAGCCCCAGCATTTT. Its translation is CATSDQTGTNQPQHF.

This clonotype was counted a few times. The chain carries TRBV6-5 and TRBJ2-7, with TRBD2 as a possible D gene (5 bases). The germline V gene encodes CDR1 MNHEY and CDR2 SVGAGI. The germline V and J ends were trimmed by 7 bases and 0 bases, with 13 bases remaining between them. This CDR3 spans 14 amino acids. CDR3 coding DNA: TGTGCCAGCAATAGAGGAGGCACCTCCTACGAGCAGTACTTC. It is translated as CASNRGGTSYEQYF.

The J gene is TRBJ2-1, the V gene TRBV20-1; D possibly matches TRBD1 or TRBD2 (5 bases each). There are 15 residues in the CDR3. The germline V gene encodes CDR1 DFQATT and CDR2 SNEGSKA (reference sequence). V was shortened by 1 base and J by 9 bases, with 19 bases between the two germline ends. The CDR3 nucleotides are TGCAGTGCTAGAGTGTCGGGACGTGAGGACCGTGAGCAGTTCTTC. It specifies CSARVSGREDREQFF.

A few counts support this clonotype. The rearrangement links TRBV9 to TRBJ2-2; D call uncertain. Trimming removed 4 bases from V and 4 bases from J, with 17 bases in between. Germline V gene data show CDR1 as SGDLS and CDR2 as YYNGEE. The CDR3 has 16 amino acids. The CDR3 DNA reads as TGTGCCAGCAGCAAAAGTCCTTCCCAAGGCACCGGGGAGCTGTTTTTT. It encodes CASSKSPSQGTGELFF.

V is TRBV6-1 and J is TRBJ2-7, with 7 positions matching TRBD1. Looked up from germline, CDR1 is MNHNS and CDR2 is SASEGT. The J segment lost 3 bases and the V segment lost 6 bases, leaving 8 bases of the junction unmatched. This CDR3 spans 14 amino acids. CDR3 nucleotide sequence: TGTGCCAGCAGCGTTACCGGGACAGACTACGAGCAGTACTTC. As protein: CASSVTGTDYEQYF.

The chain uses TRBV28 and TRBJ2-2; weak D call: TRBD2 (5 bases). The CDR3 extends over 13 amino acids. CDR1 is MDHEN and CDR2 is SYDVKM in the germline V gene. Between the trimmed V and J ends, which lost 3 bases and 7 bases, there was a span of 9 bases. The CDR3: CASSFRDGGELFF. The CDR3, as DNA: TGTGCCAGCAGTTTCCGGGATGGCGGGGAGCTGTTTTTT.

This sequence joins TRBV4-3 and TRBJ2-5; tentatively, D is TRBD1 (5 bases). CDR3 length: 15 amino acids. CDR1 and CDR2 (germline): LGHNA, YSLEER. V dropped 0 bases and J dropped 4 bases, with 12 bases sitting between them. The CDR3, as DNA: TGCGCCAGCAGCCAAGACCGGCAGGGTGGAGAGACCCAGTACTTC. Translating it yields CASSQDRQGGETQYF.

This chain joins TRBV4-3 and TRBJ1-2; TRBD1 matches 7 bases. The V gene's germline CDR1 is LGHNA and CDR2 YSLEER. The CDR3 sequence is 15 residues long. The trim removed 0 bases at V and 3 bases at J, leaving 4 bases unmatched. CDR3 DNA sequence: TGCGCCAGCAGCCAAGAAGCCGGGACAGACTATGGCTACACCTTC. It codes for CASSQEAGTDYGYTF.

The chain employs TRBV7-9 and TRBJ1-6, with D unresolved. Per germline, CDR1 SEHNR and CDR2 FQNEAQ (reference sequence). This CDR3 spans 13 amino acids. Between the trimmed V and J ends, which lost 2 bases and 11 bases, there was a span of 10 bases. CDR3 residues: CASSLKGGTPLHF. DNA of the CDR3: TGTGCCAGCAGCTTAAAGGGAGGGACACCCCTCCACTTT.

The V and J genes are TRBV5-1 and TRBJ1-2; D is possibly TRBD1 (6 bases). The CDR3 consists of 14 residues. Per germline, CDR1 SGHRS and CDR2 YFSETQ. V lost 6 bases and J 2 bases, leaving 14 bases between the germline ends. CDR3 bases: TGCGCCAGCACCCGCGGCCAGGGGAACTATGGCTACACCTTC. This encodes CASTRGQGNYGYTF. The whole variable domain, filled in from reference TRBV5-1 and TRBJ1-2, reads KAGVTQTPRYLIKTRGQQVTLSCSPISGHRSVSWYQQTPGQGLQFLFEYFSETQRNKGNFPGRFSGRQFSNSRSEMNVSTLELGDSALYLCASTRGQGNYGYTFGSGTRLTVV.

This chain connects TRBV29-1 to TRBJ2-1; D gene unclear. Germline V gene data show CDR1 as SQVTM and CDR2 as ANQGSEA. V lost 7 bases and J lost 8, with 18 bases in between. There are 13 residues in the CDR3. The CDR3 spells CSGPELPIYEQFF. The CDR3 DNA follows: TGCAGCGGACCTGAGCTCCCAATTTATGAGCAGTTCTTC.